This T cell receptor (beta chain) was found in a study of blood T cell repertoires in COVID-19. Study information: Italy, Spain and the United States were the sources of the convalescent and acute COVID-19 samples.

The assay was immunoSEQ multiplex PCR, and TCRdb's table has in-frame clones only and misses some. The data show 65,000 to 85,000 clones, with approximately 88% seen just once and 2% to 2.5% held by the top ten. V was pared by 0 bases and J by 7 bases, with 3 bases between. The CDR3 runs 11 residues. Germline V CDR1 and CDR2: DFQATT, SNEGSKA (reference sequence). Sequenced material: peripheral blood. The chain is built from TRBV20-1 and TRBJ2-2; no clear D. The TCR originated in a human donor in a cohort sampled during active COVID-19. Written as DNA, the CDR3 is TGCAGTGCTAGAGATATCGGGGAGCTGTTTTTT. Translated: CSARDIGELFF.